Following are 7 T cell receptor beta chains from one sample sequenced in a study of CXCR3-negative and CXCR3-positive naive CD8 T cells. TRB cDNA libraries were made by UMI-labeled 5' RACE. One entry per CDR3 protein, without DNA, is what TCRdb gives after re-calling the 5' RACE reads. This table lists about 40,000 distinct CDR3 sequences. Sequences were obtained from memory CD8+ T cells from blood. These receptors originate from a human donor in good health. Some clones in this sample may be carry-over from other donors' samples.

This chain links TRBV4-3 with TRBJ2-7; TCRdb reports TRBD1, a call that lacks DNA to check it against. Germline lookup yields CDR1 LGHNA and CDR2 YSLEER. The CDR3 spans 14 residues. The CDR3 sequence: CASSQTTGYDEQYF.

The J gene is TRBJ1-1, the V gene TRBV20-1; TCRdb names TRBD1, which stays unverified in the absence of DNA. Per the germline V gene, CDR1 is DFQATT and CDR2 is SNEGSKA (reference sequence). CDR3 length: 14 amino acids. CDR3 region: CSAKGDNSHTEAFF.

CDR3 in amino acids: CASSFGTMGPEAFF. The chain recombines TRBV18 with TRBJ1-1; checking the TCRdb D call of TRBD1 is not possible without DNA. Germline V CDR1 and CDR2: KGHSH, LQKENI. The CDR3 consists of 14 residues.

This sequence joins TRBV28 and TRBJ2-7; absent DNA, TCRdb's TRBD1 call cannot be checked. Germline-derived CDR1 and CDR2 are MDHEN and SYDVKM. The length of the CDR3 is 15 residues. CDR3 sequence reads: CASSFSGQGSYEQYF.

This rearrangement joins TRBV20-1 to TRBJ2-7; the TCRdb D gene call, TRBD1, has no DNA to confirm it. CDR3 length: 12 amino acids. CDR1 is DFQATT and CDR2 is SNEGSKA in the germline V gene (reference sequence). CDR3 sequence reads: CSARAGSYEQYF.

This chain joins TRBV9 and TRBJ2-2. There are 17 residues in the CDR3. Germline V gene sequence: CDR1 SGDLS, CDR2 YYNGEE. This chain's CDR3 is CASSDRLLGLNTGELFF.

The rearrangement links TRBV4-3 to TRBJ1-6; no DNA is available, so the TRBD1 call from TCRdb remains unchecked. The CDR3 has 15 amino acids. The V gene's germline CDR1 is LGHNA and CDR2 YSLEER. The CDR3 reads CASSQGQGTESPLHF.